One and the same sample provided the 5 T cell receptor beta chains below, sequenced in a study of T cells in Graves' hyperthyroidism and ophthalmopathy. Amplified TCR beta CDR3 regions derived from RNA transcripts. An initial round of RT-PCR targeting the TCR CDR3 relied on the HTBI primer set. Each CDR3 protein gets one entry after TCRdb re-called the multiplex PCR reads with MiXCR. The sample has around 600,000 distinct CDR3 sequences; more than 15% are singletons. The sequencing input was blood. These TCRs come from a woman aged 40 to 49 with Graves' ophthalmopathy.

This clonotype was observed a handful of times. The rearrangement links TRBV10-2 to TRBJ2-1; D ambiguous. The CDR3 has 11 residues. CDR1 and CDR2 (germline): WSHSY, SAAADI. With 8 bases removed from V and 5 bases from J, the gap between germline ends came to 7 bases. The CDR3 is CASRANNEQFF. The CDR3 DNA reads TGCGCCAGCCGGGCCAACAATGAGCAGTTCTTC.

This chain's CDR3 is CASSLLGAPYEQYF. CDR3 in DNA: TGTGCCAGCAGTTTACTAGGGGCCCCCTACGAGCAGTACTTC. V gene TRBV12-3 or TRBV12-4 combines with J gene TRBJ2-7, with D possibly being TRBD1 (5 bases). Trimming took off 2 bases at V and 2 bases at J, with 10 bases between the two ends. This CDR3 has 14 residues.

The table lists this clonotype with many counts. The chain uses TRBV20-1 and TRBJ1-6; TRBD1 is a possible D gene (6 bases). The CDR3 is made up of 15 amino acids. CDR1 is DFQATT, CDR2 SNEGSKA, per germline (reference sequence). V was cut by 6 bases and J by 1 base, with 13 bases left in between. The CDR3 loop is CSAVTGLSYNSPLHF. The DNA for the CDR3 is TGCAGTGCCGTAACAGGGTTATCCTATAATTCACCCCTCCACTTT.

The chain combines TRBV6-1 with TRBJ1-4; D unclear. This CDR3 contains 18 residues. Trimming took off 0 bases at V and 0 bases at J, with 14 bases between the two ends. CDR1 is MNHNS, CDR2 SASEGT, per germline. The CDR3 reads CASSEARRTVATNEKLFF. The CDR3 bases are TGTGCCAGCAGTGAAGCACGCAGGACCGTTGCAACTAATGAAAAACTGTTTTTT.

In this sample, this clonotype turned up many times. CDR3 sequence reads: CASSEHKGQGYGNTIYF. CDR3 bases: TGTGCCAGCAGTGAACATAAGGGACAGGGGTATGGAAACACCATATATTTT. The rearrangement links TRBV2 to TRBJ1-3, with 10 bases matching TRBD1. The V segment lost 2 bases and the J segment 3 bases; nucleotides outside the gene matches: 7. This CDR3 has 17 residues. Per germline, CDR1 SNHLY and CDR2 FYNNEI. Drawing the rest from reference TRBV2 and TRBJ1-3, the complete variable domain is EPEVTQTPSHQVTQMGQEVILRCVPISNHLYFYWYRQILGQKVEFLVSFYNNEISEKSEIFDDQFSVERPDGSNFTLKIRSTKLEDSAMYFCASSEHKGQGYGNTIYFGEGSWLTVV.